The rows below give T cell receptor beta chains drawn from one sample of a study of regulatory T cells in long-lasting Graves disease. TCRdb fed the multiplex PCR reads into MiXCR, producing one record per CDR3 protein. The sample includes 700,000 or so distinct CDR3 sequences, about 30% of them seen just once. The material sequenced was peripheral blood mononuclear cells (PBMCs), taken when the disease was refractory, from a patient treated with antithyroid drugs. The receptors derive from a female donor with Graves disease. Both conserved end residues are part of each CDR3.

J,V,CDR3
TRBJ2-5,TRBV3-1,CASSQDSPAGEETQYF
TRBJ1-2,TRBV5-4,CASSGPDRGYGYTF
TRBJ1-1,TRBV10-3,CAISGTDRPTEAFF
TRBJ2-7,TRBV2,CASGTVTRLAYEQYF
TRBJ1-2,TRBV12-5,CASGPSGNYGYTF
TRBJ1-3,TRBV3-1,CASREQGSSGNTIYF
TRBJ2-7,TRBV28,CAGSLSGSSYEQYF
TRBJ1-5,TRBV28,CATTGLRGNQPQHF
TRBJ1-5,TRBV5-4,CASSFHGTTGAQHF
TRBJ1-6,TRBV7-2,CASSWISGTGLNSPLHF
TRBJ1-1,TRBV6-1,CASSVTGYTEAFF
TRBJ1-5,TRBV7-8,CASSPAQIPSNQPQHF
TRBJ2-5,TRBV12-3/TRBV12-4,CASSQGVRLGETQYF
TRBJ2-7,TRBV18,CASSPDRTGLSYEQYF
TRBJ2-7,TRBV6-1,CASRDLSRDEQYF
TRBJ1-1,TRBV2,CASRKTGPNTEAFF
TRBJ2-7,TRBV12-3/TRBV12-4,CASSFQGTSIYEQYF
TRBJ1-3,TRBV7-3,CASSPLWDGNTIYF
TRBJ1-2,TRBV11-1,CASSDRVWYTF
TRBJ1-1,TRBV30,CAWINWRPPTEAFF
TRBJ1-6,TRBV25-1,CASSVYRGLTLNSPLHF
TRBJ2-7,TRBV20-1,CSANPGTSGMLYEQYF
TRBJ1-5,TRBV28,CASSFGPEPVNTQPQHF
TRBJ1-1,TRBV7-3,CASSSRQGAEAFF
TRBJ1-4,TRBV2,CASSDIWEKLFF
TRBJ2-7,TRBV20-1,CSAKGAGNRYEQYF
TRBJ1-2,TRBV10-2,CASGAGGIYGYTF
TRBJ2-7,TRBV27,CASSFGGSFTNYKQYF
TRBJ2-1,TRBV6-1,CATFGGNGEQFF
TRBJ2-7,TRBV2,CASTLNSYEQYF
TRBJ1-5,TRBV28,CASSLLSRTSSNQPQHF
TRBJ2-5,TRBV7-3,CASSPIQDRGKSAQYF
TRBJ1-1,TRBV9,CASSSLDRGNTEAFF
TRBJ2-4,TRBV27,CASSSPGAGLQYF
TRBJ2-7,TRBV6-1,CASSLGGGERSYEQYF
TRBJ1-2,TRBV6-5,CASSSGLPSGYTF
TRBJ1-2,TRBV6-1,CASRRDINYGYTF
TRBJ1-2,TRBV28,CASSVRLGYTF
TRBJ2-7,TRBV7-2,CASRPAISGRVSYEQYF
TRBJ2-7,TRBV20-1,CSARALARSYEQYF
TRBJ1-2,TRBV12-3/TRBV12-4,CASSRPGAYYGYTF
TRBJ2-1,TRBV7-9,CASSARDRGLDEQFF
TRBJ2-3,TRBV12-5,CASGLTSGRADTQYF
TRBJ1-1,TRBV19,CASSITGTVNTEAFF
TRBJ1-2,TRBV9,CASSVGQVEYGYTF